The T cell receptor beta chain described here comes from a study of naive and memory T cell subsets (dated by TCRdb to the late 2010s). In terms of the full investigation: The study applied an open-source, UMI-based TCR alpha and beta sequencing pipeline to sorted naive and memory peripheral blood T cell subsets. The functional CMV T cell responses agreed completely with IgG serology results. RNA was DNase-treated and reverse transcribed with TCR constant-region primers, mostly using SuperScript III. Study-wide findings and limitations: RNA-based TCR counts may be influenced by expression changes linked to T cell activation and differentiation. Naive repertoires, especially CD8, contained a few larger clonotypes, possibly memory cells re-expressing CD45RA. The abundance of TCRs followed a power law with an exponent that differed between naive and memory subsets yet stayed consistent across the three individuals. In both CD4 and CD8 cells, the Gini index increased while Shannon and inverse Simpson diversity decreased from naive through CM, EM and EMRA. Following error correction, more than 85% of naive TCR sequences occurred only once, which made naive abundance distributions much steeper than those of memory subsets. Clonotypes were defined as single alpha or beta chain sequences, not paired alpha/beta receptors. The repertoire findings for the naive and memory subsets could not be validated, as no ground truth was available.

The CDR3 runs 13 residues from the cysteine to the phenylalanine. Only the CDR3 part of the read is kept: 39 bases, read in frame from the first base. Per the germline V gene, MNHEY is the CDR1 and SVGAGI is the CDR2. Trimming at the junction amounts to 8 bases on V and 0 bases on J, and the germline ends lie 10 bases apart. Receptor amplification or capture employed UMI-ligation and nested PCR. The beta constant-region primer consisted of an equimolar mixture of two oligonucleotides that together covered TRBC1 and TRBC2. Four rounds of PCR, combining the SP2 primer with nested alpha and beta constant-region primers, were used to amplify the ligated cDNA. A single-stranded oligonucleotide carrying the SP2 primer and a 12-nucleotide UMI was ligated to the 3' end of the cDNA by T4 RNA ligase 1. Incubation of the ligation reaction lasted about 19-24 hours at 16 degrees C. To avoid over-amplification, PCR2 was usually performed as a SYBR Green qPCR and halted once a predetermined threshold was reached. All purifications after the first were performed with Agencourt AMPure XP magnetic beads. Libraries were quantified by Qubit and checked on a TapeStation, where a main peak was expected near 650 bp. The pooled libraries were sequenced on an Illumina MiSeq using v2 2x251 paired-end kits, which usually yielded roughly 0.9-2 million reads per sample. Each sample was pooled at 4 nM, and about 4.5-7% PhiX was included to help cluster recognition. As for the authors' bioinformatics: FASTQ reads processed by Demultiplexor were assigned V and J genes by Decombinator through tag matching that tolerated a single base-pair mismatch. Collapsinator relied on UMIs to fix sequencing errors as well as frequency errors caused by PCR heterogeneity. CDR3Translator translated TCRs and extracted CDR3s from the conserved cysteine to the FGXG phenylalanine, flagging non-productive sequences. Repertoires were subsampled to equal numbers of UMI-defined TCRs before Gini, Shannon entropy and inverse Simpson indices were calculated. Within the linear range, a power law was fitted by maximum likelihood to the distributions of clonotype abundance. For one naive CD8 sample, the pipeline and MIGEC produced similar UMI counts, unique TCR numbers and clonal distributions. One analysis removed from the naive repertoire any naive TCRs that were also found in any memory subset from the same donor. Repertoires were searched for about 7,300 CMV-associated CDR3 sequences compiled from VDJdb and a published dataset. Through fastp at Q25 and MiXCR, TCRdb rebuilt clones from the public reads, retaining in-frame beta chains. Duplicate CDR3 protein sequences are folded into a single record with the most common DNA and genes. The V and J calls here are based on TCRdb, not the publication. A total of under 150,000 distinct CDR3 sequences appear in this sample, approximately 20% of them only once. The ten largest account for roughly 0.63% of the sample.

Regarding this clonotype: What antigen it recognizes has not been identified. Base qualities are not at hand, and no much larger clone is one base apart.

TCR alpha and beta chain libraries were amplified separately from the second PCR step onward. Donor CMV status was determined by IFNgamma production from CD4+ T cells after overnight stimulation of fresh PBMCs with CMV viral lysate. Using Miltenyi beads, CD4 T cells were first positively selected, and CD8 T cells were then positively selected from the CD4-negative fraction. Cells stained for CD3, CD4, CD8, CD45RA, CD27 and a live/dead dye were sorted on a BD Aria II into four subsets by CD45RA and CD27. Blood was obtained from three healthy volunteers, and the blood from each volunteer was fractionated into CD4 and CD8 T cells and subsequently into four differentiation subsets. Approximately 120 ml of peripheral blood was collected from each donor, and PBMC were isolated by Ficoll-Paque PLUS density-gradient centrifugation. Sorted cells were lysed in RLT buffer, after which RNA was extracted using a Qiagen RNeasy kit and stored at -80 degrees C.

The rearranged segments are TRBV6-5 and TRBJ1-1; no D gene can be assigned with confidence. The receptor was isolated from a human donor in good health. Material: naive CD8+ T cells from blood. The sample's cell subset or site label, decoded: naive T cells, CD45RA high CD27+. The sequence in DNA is TGTGCCAGCGGACGAGAAATGAACACTGAAGCTTTCTTT. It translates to CASGREMNTEAFF.